The T cell receptor (beta chain) under discussion was sequenced for a study of blood T cell repertoires in COVID-19. Turning to the study itself: Acute and convalescent COVID-19 samples came from the United States, Italy and Spain. T cells, B-cell-depleted T cells, or PBMCs provided the cDNA or gDNA that served as material.

Sequenced by immunoSEQ multiplex PCR; TCRdb stores in-frame clones only, minus some. The sample consists of just over 300,000 clones, almost 90% of them appearing once. The V gene end was trimmed by 1 base and the J gene end by 1 base; junction bases not matched to a gene: 12. This CDR3 region has 18 residues. Germline-derived CDR1 and CDR2 are KGHSH and LQKENI. In terms of age and location, participants ranged from about 18 to 95 years and lived in about 25 US areas. Assignment of participants to cohorts was predicated upon participant-reported clinical history. Sequenced: PBMCs or T cells enriched from blood (not recorded which). The chain combines TRBV18 with TRBJ1-1, with 7 bases matching TRBD1. This receptor was obtained from a woman younger than 35 with acute COVID-19. The chain's CDR3 is CASSPRTPLTGRNTEAFF. CDR3 nucleotides: TGTGCCAGCTCACCACGGACACCATTGACAGGGAGGAACACTGAAGCTTTCTTT.